One and the same sample provided the 9 T cell receptor beta chains below, sequenced in a study of T cells in women clearing cervical HPV infection. Assay used: immunoSEQ multiplex PCR; TCRdb lists only in-frame clones, some missing. The sample includes under 45,000 clones. The specimen was blood buffy coat. Receptors were obtained from a woman aged 18-69 years with a cervical HPV16 infection that either progressed to CIN3+ or cleared (not recorded which).

On this clone itself: The read finishes 3 residues shy of the CDR3 end, and the germline J gene is used to complete it. The J gene is TRBJ2-5, the V gene TRBV5-6, with D unclear. CDR3 length: 13 amino acids. V dropped 2 bases and J dropped 5 bases, with 10 bases sitting between them. Germline CDR1 reads SGHDT; CDR2 reads YYEEEE. CDR3 sequence: CASSFLPVETQYF. CDR3 DNA, as far as it was read: TGTGCCAGCAGCTTTCTCCCGGTGGAGACC.

Note on this clone: The read falls 3 residues short of the CDR3 end, and the missing part is taken from the germline J gene. The chain uses TRBV27 and TRBJ2-7, with 10 nucleotides matching TRBD1. The germline gives CDR1 MNHEY, CDR2 SMNVEV (reference sequence). With V trimmed by 6 bases and J by 3 bases, 14 bases remained unmatched. The CDR3 runs to 17 residues. The DNA read from the CDR3 is TGTGCCAGCAGCACCCCCAAACGGACAGGGGGAATCTACGAG. This codes for CASSTPKRTGGIYE. The whole CDR3 region reads CASSTPKRTGGIYEQYF.

As regards this clone: The read is 3 residues too short to cover the CDR3 end, so that end is filled in from the germline J gene. The rearrangement uses TRBV11-3 and TRBJ2-1; tentative D call: TRBD1 (6 bases). Germline values: CDR1 SGHNT, CDR2 YENEEA. The CDR3 covers 12 residues. V was clipped by 9 bases and J by 8 bases, with 14 bases between them. Here the CDR3 reads CASQGLRDEQFF. Partial CDR3 DNA: TGTGCCAGTCAGGGGTTAAGGGATGAG. Complete variable domain (other parts from reference TRBV11-3 and TRBJ2-1): EAGVVQSPRYKIIEKKQPVAFWCNPISGHNTLYWYLQNLGQGPELLIRYENEEAVDDSQLPKDRFSAERLKGVDSTLKIQPAELGDSAVYLCASQGLRDEQFFGPGTRLTVL.

Turning to this clone: With the read ending 3 residues before the CDR3 end, the germline J gene is used to fill in that end. The chain recombines TRBV2 with TRBJ1-2; weak D call: TRBD1 (6 bases). The CDR3 runs 13 residues. Germline V gene data show CDR1 as SNHLY and CDR2 as FYNNEI. CDR3 DNA, as far as it was read: TGTGCCAGCAGGACCCAGGGGCTGGGCATC. This encodes CASRTQGLGI. The full CDR3 sequence reads CASRTQGLGIYTF.

Note on this clone: The read ends 3 residues shy of where the CDR3 ends; the end is completed using the germline J gene. This chain joins TRBV2 and TRBJ1-2; 9 nucleotides match TRBD1. The CDR3 is 16 residues long. Trimming took 6 bases from V and 1 from J; bases not matched to a gene: 9. Germline CDR1 SNHLY, CDR2 FYNNEI. CDR3 bases read: TGTGCCAGCAGAACTTCGCACAGGGGGCTTAACTATGGC. It codes for CASRTSHRGLNYG. The whole CDR3 reads CASRTSHRGLNYGYTF.

To note about this clone: The sequence runs out 3 residues before the end of the CDR3; the remainder is reconstructed from the germline J gene. This chain joins TRBV30 and TRBJ1-6, with 9 nucleotides matching TRBD1. The ends lost 1 base at V and 8 bases at J; junction bases unmatched: 0. The CDR3 is 13 residues long. Germline V CDR1 and CDR2: GTSNPN, SVGIG (reference sequence). The part of the CDR3 DNA that was read is TGTGCCTGGAGTGACAGGGGGCATTCACCC. This encodes CAWSDRGHSP. Given in full, the CDR3 is CAWSDRGHSPLHF.

Concerning this clone itself: Coverage ceases 3 residues before the CDR3 finishes, and the germline J gene fills in the end. The rearrangement joins TRBV5-4 to TRBJ2-7; weak D call: TRBD1 (6 bases). Germline V gene data show CDR1 as SGHNT and CDR2 as YYREEE (reference sequence). V shed 1 base and J shed 1 base, with 9 bases lying between them. This CDR3 is 14 amino acids long. CDR3 bases read: TGTGCCAGCAGCTTGACCAGGGGATCCTACGAG. Translating it yields CASSLTRGSYE. The full CDR3 reads CASSLTRGSYEQYF.

Incomplete CDR3 DNA: TGTGCCAGTAGTCTAGTGCCTACGAACACCGGGGAG. Its translation: CASSLVPTNTGE. The CDR3 in its entirety is CASSLVPTNTGELFF. The chain couples TRBV19 to TRBJ2-2; D not certain. The read terminates 3 residues ahead of where the CDR3 ends, so the germline J gene completes it. The germline V and J ends were trimmed by 5 bases and 0 bases, with 10 bases remaining between them. This CDR3 has 15 residues. Germline lookup yields CDR1 LNHDA and CDR2 SQIVND (reference sequence).

A word on this clone: The DNA ends 3 residues before the CDR3 does, and the rest of the CDR3 is filled in from the germline J gene. The V gene is TRBV7-3, the J gene TRBJ2-1; D ambiguous. The V end was cut by 5 bases, the J end by 3 bases, with 23 bases between. Per the germline V gene, CDR1 is SGHTA and CDR2 is FQGTGA. The CDR3 extends over 18 amino acids. The sequenced CDR3 bases are TGTGCCAGCAGCGCCCAGACAATAGGATATGATGGCTACAATGAG. It encodes CASSAQTIGYDGYNE. From start to end, the CDR3 is CASSAQTIGYDGYNEQFF. The full variable domain, its missing parts supplied by reference TRBV7-3 and TRBJ2-1, is GAGVSQTPSNKVTEKGKYVELRCDPISGHTALYWYRQSLGQGPEFLIYFQGTGAADDSGLPNDRFFAVRPEGSVSTLKIQRTERGDSAVYLCASSAQTIGYDGYNEQFFGPGTRLTVL.